This T cell receptor (beta chain) comes out of a study of T cells expressing NK-cell markers. As for the study in general: The authors derived TCR beta repertoires from sorted CD3+CD56+NKG2C+, CD3+CD56+NKG2C- and CD3+CD56-NKG2C+ T cells. Sequencing covered eight donors, seven HCMV-seropositive and one seronegative. Findings and caveats of the study: Nothing established the HCMV specificity of expanded NKG2C+ T cell clones.

This CDR3 is 14 amino acids long. Per germline, CDR1 SQVTM and CDR2 ANQGSEA. Production of TCR beta cDNA relied on 5'RACE template switching with UMIs. TCRdb re-called the 5' RACE reads and gives one entry per CDR3 protein, without DNA. This listing includes 400,000 to 500,000 distinct CDR3 sequences. For this clonotype: Its antigen remains unidentified.

The J gene is TRBJ2-5, the V gene TRBV29-1; TCRdb indicates TRBD1, and absent DNA this call remains unverified. The sample consisted of blood T cells: a sorted CD56 or NKG2C T cell subset, CD4+ or CD8+ T cells, or bulk PBMC T cells (not recorded which). This sequence originates from a woman aged 18-69 years in good health. Here the CDR3 reads CSVEGLSWRGTQYF.